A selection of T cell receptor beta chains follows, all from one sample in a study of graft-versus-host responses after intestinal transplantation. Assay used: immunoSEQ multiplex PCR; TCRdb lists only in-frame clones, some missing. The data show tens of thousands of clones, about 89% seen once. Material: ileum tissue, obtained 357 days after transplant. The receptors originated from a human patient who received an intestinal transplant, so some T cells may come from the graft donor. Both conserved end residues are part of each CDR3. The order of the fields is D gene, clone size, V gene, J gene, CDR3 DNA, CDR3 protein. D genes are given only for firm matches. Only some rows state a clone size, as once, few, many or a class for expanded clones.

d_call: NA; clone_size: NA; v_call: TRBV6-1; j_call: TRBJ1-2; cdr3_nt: TGTGCCAGCAGTGAAGGGCCGTGGCAGGCCCACTATGGCTACACCTTC; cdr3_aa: CASSEGPWQAHYGYTF
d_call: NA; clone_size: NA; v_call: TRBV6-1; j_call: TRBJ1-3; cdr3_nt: TGTGCCAGCACCCCTTTGGGTTCCGGAAACACCATATATTTT; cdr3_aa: CASTPLGSGNTIYF
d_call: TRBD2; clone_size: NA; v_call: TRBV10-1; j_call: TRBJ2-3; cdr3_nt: TGCGCCAGCAGTGAGTCGCAACTAGCGAGCAATACAGATACGCAGTATTTT; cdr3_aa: CASSESQLASNTDTQYF
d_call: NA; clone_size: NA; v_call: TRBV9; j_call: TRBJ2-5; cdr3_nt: TGTGCCAGCAGCGATTTGGACAGTCAAGAGACCCAGTACTTC; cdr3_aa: CASSDLDSQETQYF
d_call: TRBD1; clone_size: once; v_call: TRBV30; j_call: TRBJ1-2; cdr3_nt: TGTGCCTGGAGTGGACAGGGAGACTATGGCTACACCTTC; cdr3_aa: CAWSGQGDYGYTF
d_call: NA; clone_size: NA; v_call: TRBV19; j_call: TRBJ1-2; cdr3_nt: TGTGCCAGTAGTCCCACCCGACGGAGGCCCACTAACTATGGCTACACCTTC; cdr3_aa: CASSPTRRRPTNYGYTF
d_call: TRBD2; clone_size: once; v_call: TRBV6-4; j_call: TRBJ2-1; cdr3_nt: TGTGCCAGCAGTGATCAAGCGGGAGTGGGGAATGAGCAGTTCTTC; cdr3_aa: CASSDQAGVGNEQFF
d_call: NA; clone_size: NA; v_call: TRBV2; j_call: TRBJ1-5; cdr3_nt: TGTGCCAGCAGTGATATAGGGCAGGGGAGCAATCAGCCCCAGCATTTT; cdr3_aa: CASSDIGQGSNQPQHF
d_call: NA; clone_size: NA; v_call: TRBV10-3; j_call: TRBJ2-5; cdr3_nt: TGTGCCATCAGTGTCGGAGGGGAAGAGACCCAGTACTTC; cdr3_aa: CAISVGGEETQYF
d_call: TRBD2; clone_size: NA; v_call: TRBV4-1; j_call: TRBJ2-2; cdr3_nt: TGCGCCAGCAGCCAAGTGGGGACTAGCGACACCGGGGAGCTGTTTTTT; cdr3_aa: CASSQVGTSDTGELFF
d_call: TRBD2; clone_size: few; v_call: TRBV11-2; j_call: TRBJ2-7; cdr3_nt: TGTGCCAGCACAACCACTAGCGGGGGCTTTGACGAGCAGTACTTC; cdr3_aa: CASTTTSGGFDEQYF
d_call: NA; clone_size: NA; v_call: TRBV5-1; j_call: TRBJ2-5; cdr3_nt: TGCGCCAGCAGCTTGGGCCCGGGCCCCCAAGAGACCCAGTACTTC; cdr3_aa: CASSLGPGPQETQYF
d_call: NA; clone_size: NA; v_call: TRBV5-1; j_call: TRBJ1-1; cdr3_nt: TGCGCCAGCAGCTCAACCTGGACCCATCGCTTGGCTTTCTTT; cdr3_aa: CASSSTWTHRLAFF
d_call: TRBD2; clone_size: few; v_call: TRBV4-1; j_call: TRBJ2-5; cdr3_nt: TGCGCCAGCAGCCTGGGACTAGCGGGGGGGGAGACCCAGTACTTC; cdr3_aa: CASSLGLAGGETQYF
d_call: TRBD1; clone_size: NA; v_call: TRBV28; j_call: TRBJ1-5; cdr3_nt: TGTGCCAGCAGTTTATTGTCAGGGGGGGGCAATCAGCCCCAGCATTTT; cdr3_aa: CASSLLSGGGNQPQHF
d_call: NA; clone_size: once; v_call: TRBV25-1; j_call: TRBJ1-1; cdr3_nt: TGTGCCAGCAGTGGGCCAGGGAGTCTGGTGGCTTTCTTT; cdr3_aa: CASSGPGSLVAFF
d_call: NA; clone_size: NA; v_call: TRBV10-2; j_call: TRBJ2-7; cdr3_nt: TGCGCCAGCAGTCTAAAGGGTTACGAGCAGTACTTC; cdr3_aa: CASSLKGYEQYF
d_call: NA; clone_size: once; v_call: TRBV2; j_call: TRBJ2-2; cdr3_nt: TGTGCCAGCAGTGGAGTACAGCTTCTCGGGGAGCTGTTTTTT; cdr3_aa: CASSGVQLLGELFF
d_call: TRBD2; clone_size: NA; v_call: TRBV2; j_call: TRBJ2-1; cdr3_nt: TGTGCCAGCAGTGAGAGCGGGAGGCTCAATGAGCAGTTCTTC; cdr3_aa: CASSESGRLNEQFF
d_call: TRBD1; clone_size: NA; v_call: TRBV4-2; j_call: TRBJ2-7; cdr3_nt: TGTGCCAGCAGCCAAAAAGTGGGACAGACCCAAGGGTACGAGCAGTACTTC; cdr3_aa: CASSQKVGQTQGYEQYF
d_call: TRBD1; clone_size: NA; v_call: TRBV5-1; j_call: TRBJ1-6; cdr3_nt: TGCGCCAGCAGGCCCGATTCCGGGACAGGGGGATATTCACCCCTCCACTTT; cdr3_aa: CASRPDSGTGGYSPLHF
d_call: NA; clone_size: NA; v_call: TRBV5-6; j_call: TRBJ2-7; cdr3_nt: TGTGCCAGCAGCCGCCGGGACTTCTCCTACGAGCAGTACTTC; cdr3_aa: CASSRRDFSYEQYF
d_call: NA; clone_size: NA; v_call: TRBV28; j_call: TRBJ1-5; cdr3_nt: TGTGCCAGCAGTTCCGCAGTACGGAGGAGCAATCAGCCCCAGCATTTT; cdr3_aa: CASSSAVRRSNQPQHF
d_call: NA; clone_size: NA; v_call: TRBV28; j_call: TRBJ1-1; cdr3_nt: TGTGCCAGCAGTTTATGGGGGGAGAGGGGCGCTTTCTTT; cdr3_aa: CASSLWGERGAFF
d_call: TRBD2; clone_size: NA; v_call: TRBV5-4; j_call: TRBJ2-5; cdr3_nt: TGTGCCAGCAGCTTGACTAGCGGCCAAGAGACCCAGTACTTC; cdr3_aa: CASSLTSGQETQYF
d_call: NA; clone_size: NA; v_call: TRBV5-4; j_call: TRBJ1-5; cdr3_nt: TGTGCCAGCAGCTTGGCGGCAGGAGGTTATCAGCCCCAGCATTTT; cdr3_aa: CASSLAAGGYQPQHF
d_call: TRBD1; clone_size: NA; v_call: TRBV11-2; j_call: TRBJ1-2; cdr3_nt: TGTGCCAGCAGCTTAGATCCAGGGCCCACCGGGACAGGCTACTATGGCTACACCTTC; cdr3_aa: CASSLDPGPTGTGYYGYTF
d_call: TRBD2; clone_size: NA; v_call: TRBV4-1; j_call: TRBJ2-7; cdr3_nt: TGCGCCAGCAGCCAAGATTTCATAGCGGGAGGGTCCTACGAGCAGTACTTC; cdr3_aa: CASSQDFIAGGSYEQYF
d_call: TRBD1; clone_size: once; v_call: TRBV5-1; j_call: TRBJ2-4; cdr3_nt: TGCGCCAGCAGCTTGTCACCGGGACAGGTGCCACAGGTGAGGAACATTCAGTACTTC; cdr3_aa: CASSLSPGQVPQVRNIQYF
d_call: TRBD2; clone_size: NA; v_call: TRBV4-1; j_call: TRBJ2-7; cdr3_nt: TGCGCCAGCAGCCAAGACCCCTCCGGACTAGCGATTTACGAGCAGTACTTC; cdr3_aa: CASSQDPSGLAIYEQYF
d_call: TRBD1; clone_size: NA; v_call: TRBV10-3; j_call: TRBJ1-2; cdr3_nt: TGTGCCATCAGTGGAACCCGAGGACAGGGAGGATATGGCTACACCTTC; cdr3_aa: CAISGTRGQGGYGYTF
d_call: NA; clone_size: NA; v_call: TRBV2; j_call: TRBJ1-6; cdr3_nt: TGTGCCAGCAGTGTTGACGGGGGGCGAAATTCACCCCTCCACTTT; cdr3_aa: CASSVDGGRNSPLHF
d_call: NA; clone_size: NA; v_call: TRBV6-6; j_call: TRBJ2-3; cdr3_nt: TGTGCCAGCAGTTCCCCCGCGGATAGCACAGATACGCAGTATTTT; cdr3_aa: CASSSPADSTDTQYF
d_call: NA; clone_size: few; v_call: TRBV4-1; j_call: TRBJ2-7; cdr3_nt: TGCGCCAGCAGCTCCTGGGACTACGAGCAGTACTTC; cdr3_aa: CASSSWDYEQYF
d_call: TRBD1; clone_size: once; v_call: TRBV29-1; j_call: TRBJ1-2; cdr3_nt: TGCAGCGTTGATGGGACAGGGAACTATGGCTACACCTTC; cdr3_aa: CSVDGTGNYGYTF
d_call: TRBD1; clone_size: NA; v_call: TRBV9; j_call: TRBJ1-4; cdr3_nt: TGTGCCAGCAGCCCCAGGGACAGGTTTAATGAAAAACTGTTTTTT; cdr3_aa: CASSPRDRFNEKLFF
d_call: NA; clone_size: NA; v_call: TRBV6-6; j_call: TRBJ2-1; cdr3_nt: TGTGCCAGCAGTTACTCGACATCCTACAATGAGCAGTTCTTC; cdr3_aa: CASSYSTSYNEQFF
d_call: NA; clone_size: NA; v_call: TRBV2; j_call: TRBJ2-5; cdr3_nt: TGTGCCAGCAGTGAAGACGCGGGGATCGAAGAGACCCAGTACTTC; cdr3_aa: CASSEDAGIEETQYF
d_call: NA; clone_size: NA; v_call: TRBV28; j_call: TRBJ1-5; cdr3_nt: TGTGCCAGCAGTTTATGGCACGGGTCTCATCAGCCCCAGCATTTT; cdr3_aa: CASSLWHGSHQPQHF
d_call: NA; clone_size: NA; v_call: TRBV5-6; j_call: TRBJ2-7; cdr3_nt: TGTGCCAGCAGCTCATTCAGACAGTCCTACGAGCAGTACTTC; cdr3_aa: CASSSFRQSYEQYF
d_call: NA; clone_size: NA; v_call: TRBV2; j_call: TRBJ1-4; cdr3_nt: TGTGCCAGCAGTGCGGAGTGTTCGGCTAATGAAAAACTGTTTTTT; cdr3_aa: CASSAECSANEKLFF
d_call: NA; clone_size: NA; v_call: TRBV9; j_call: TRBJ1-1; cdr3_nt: TGTGCCAGCAGCGTAGAGGGGTCTGCTGAAGCTTTCTTT; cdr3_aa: CASSVEGSAEAFF
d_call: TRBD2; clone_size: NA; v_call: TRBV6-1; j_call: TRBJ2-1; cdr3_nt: TGTGCCAGCAGTCTAGCGGGCGGCAATGAGCAGTTCTTC; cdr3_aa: CASSLAGGNEQFF
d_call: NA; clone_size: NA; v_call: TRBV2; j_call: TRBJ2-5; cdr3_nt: TGTGCCAGCAGGTGGGGCGGCAGGGAGGAGACCCAGTACTTC; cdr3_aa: CASRWGGREETQYF
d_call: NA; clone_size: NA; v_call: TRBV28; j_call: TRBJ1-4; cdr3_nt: TGTGCCAGCAGTTTAGATACGGGGACTTCGCCGTTTTTT; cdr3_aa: CASSLDTGTSPFF